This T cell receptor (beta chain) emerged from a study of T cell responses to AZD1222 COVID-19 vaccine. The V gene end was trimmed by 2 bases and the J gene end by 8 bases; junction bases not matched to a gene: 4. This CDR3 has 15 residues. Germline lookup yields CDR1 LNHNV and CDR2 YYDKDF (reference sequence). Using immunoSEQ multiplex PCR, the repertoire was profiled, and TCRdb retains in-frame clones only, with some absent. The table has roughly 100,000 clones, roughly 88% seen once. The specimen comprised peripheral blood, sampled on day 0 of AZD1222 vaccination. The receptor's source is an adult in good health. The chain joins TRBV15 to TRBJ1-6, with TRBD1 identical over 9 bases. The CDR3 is CATSRSTGGDSPLHF. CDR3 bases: TGTGCCACCAGCAGATCGACAGGGGGGGATTCACCCCTCCACTTT.